This T cell receptor (beta chain) was retrieved from a study of control samples from healthy donors and cancer patients. Measured with immunoSEQ multiplex PCR; TCRdb has only the in-frame clones, and not every one. The table includes about 120,000 clones, nearly 95% detected once. V was shortened by 0 bases and J by 5 bases, with 11 bases between the two germline ends. The V gene's germline CDR1 is SGDLS and CDR2 YYNGEE. The CDR3 consists of 14 residues. The sequence came from a man aged 25-45 years in good health. This sequence joins TRBV9 and TRBJ2-5; D gene unclear. Sequenced input: blood. The CDR3: CASSVGGLIETQYF. The CDR3 DNA reads TGTGCCAGCAGCGTAGGGGGTTTGATCGAGACCCAGTACTTC.